The 9 T cell receptor beta chains listed next were all sequenced from one sample in a study of PD-1 blockade in mismatch repair-deficient tumors. The assay was immunoSEQ multiplex PCR, and TCRdb's table has in-frame clones only and misses some. The sample comprises around 120,000 clones, around nine tenths of which are singletons, and 10% to 15% rests with the top ten. Specimen: peripheral blood, collected approximately 71 weeks after starting pembrolizumab. These TCRs come from an adult with mismatch repair-deficient cancer.

The chain couples TRBV6-6 to TRBJ1-4; 7 nucleotides line up with TRBD1. The CDR3 spans 16 residues. Germline V lookup: CDR1 MNHNY, CDR2 SVGAGI (reference sequence). V gave up 4 bases and J gave up 10 bases; unmatched junction bases: 15. The CDR3 region has the DNA TGTGCCAGCAGTTTACAGGGGCCGGGGGAAATGGGAAAACTGTTTTTT. Protein product: CASSLQGPGEMGKLFF.

The genes are TRBV7-9 and TRBJ1-2, with a tentative D call TRBD1 (5 bases). The germline gives CDR1 SEHNR, CDR2 FQNEAQ (reference sequence). The length of the CDR3 is 14 residues. Trimming left V 2 bases short and J 5 bases short, with 12 bases between. CDR3 region: CASSLRAGSYGYTF. The DNA of the CDR3 is TGTGCCAGCAGCTTACGGGCAGGGAGTTATGGCTACACCTTC.

The CDR3 loop reads CASSQDRSGIYEQYF. The CDR3 DNA reads TGCGCCAGCAGCCAAGATCGCAGTGGCATCTACGAGCAGTACTTC. The rearrangement links TRBV4-3 to TRBJ2-7, with no clear D. CDR3 length equals 15 residues. Trimming took off 0 bases at V and 3 bases at J, with 12 bases between the two ends. CDR1 is LGHNA and CDR2 is YSLEER in the germline V gene.

The chain links TRBV6-5 to TRBJ1-2, with D perhaps matching TRBD1 (5 bases). The CDR3 length is 16 residues. Trimming pared 2 bases from V and 3 bases from J, leaving 16 bases between. The germline CDR1 and CDR2 sequences are MNHEY and SVGAGI. The CDR3 bases are TGTGCCAGCAGTTACAAACCAGCAGGGACGGACTATGGCTACACCTTC. It is translated as CASSYKPAGTDYGYTF.

V is TRBV6-5 and J is TRBJ1-3; no clear D. Per germline, CDR1 MNHEY and CDR2 SVGAGI. V lost 0 bases, J lost 0 bases, and 6 bases lay in between. The CDR3 extends over 15 amino acids. In DNA, the CDR3 is TGTGCCAGCAGTTACTCCGGTCGCTCTGGAAACACCATATATTTT. Translation: CASSYSGRSGNTIYF.

This clone was detected once. The gene calls are TRBV5-1 and TRBJ2-2; 9 bases are a match to TRBD2. With V trimmed by 2 bases and J by 3 bases, 2 bases remained unmatched. The CDR3 loop spans 15 amino acids. Germline V gene sequence: CDR1 SGHRS, CDR2 YFSETQ. The CDR3 loop reads CASSFRLADTGELFF. CDR3 in DNA: TGCGCCAGCAGCTTTCGACTAGCGGACACCGGGGAGCTGTTTTTT.

As concerns this clone: Relative to the germline gene, one junction end is altered; a read error may explain this. This chain's CDR3 is CASSWRETYEQYF. CDR3 nucleotides: TGTGCCAGTAGTTGGCGGGAAACCTACGAGCAGTACTTC. V and J are TRBV6-6 and TRBJ2-7; TRBD2 might be the D (6 bases). The CDR3 runs to 13 residues. CDR1 MNHNY and CDR2 SVGAGI come from the germline V gene (reference sequence).

The V and J genes are TRBV21-1 and TRBJ1-4; TRBD1 is the table's D call and was not checked against the DNA. TRBV21-1 is deemed a pseudogene. There are 17 residues in the CDR3. CDR3 sequence (DNA): TGTGCCAGCCGCCAAGCAAAGGGGGACAGGGTGGGTGAAAAACTGTTTTTT. Translating gives CASRQAKGDRVGEKLFF.

The CDR3 loop is CASSSEASAYNEQFF. CDR3 bases: TGTGCCAGCAGCTCAGAGGCTAGCGCGTACAATGAGCAGTTCTTC. The V gene is TRBV11-2, the J gene TRBJ2-1; a possible D gene is TRBD2 (6 bases). The length of the CDR3 is 15 residues. The germline gives CDR1 SGHAT, CDR2 FQNNGV. V was shortened by 4 bases and J by 4 bases, with 14 bases between the two germline ends.